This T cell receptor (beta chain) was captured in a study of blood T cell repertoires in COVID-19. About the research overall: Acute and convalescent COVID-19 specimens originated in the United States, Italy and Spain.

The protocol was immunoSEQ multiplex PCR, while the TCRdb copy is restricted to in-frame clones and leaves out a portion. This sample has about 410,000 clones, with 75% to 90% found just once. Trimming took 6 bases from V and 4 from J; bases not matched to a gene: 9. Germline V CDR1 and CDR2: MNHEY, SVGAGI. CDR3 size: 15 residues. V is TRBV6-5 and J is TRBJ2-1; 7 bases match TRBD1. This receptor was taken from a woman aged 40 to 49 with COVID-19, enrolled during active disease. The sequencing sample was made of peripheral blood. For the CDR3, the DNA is TGTGCCAGCAGCCCACAGGGGCTCGGGTACAATGAGCAGTTCTTC. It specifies CASSPQGLGYNEQFF.